The rows below give T cell receptor beta chains drawn from one sample of a study of T cells in Graves' hyperthyroidism and ophthalmopathy. Via MiXCR, TCRdb re-called the multiplex PCR reads, giving one row per CDR3 protein. The table shows roughly 400,000 distinct CDR3 sequences, with more than 13% occurring only once. The sequenced sample was blood. The receptors derive from a man in his fifties or sixties with Graves' ophthalmopathy. CDR3s include the opening cysteine and the closing phenylalanine or tryptophan. D genes are given only for firm matches. Some rows mark clone size as missing; the rest say once, few, many or name a class of expanded clone.

V	length	J	D	size	DNA	CDR3
TRBV13	13	TRBJ2-1	-	many	TGTGCCAGCAGCTTAGTGGGGAACAATGAGCAGTTCTTC	CASSLVGNNEQFF
TRBV29-1	15	TRBJ2-1	TRBD1	-	TGCAGCACCCAACAGGGGGCGAGCTCCTACAATGAGCAGTTCTTC	CSTQQGASSYNEQFF
TRBV6-1	15	TRBJ2-5	TRBD1	many	TGTGCCAGCAGTCATGACAGGGCGACTCAAGAGACCCAGTACTTC	CASSHDRATQETQYF
TRBV20-1	15	TRBJ2-5	-	many	TGCAGTGCTAGAGGGTGGGGGGAGGCCCAAGAGACCCAGTACTTC	CSARGWGEAQETQYF
TRBV3-1	16	TRBJ2-2	TRBD2	-	TGTGCCAGTAGGACTAGCGGGAGTAGGAACATCGGGGAGCTGTTTTTT	CASRTSGSRNIGELFF
TRBV28	15	TRBJ2-3	TRBD2	many	TGTGCCAGCAGCAGGACTAGCGGGAGGGCCGATACGCAGTATTTT	CASSRTSGRADTQYF
TRBV7-8	15	TRBJ2-5	TRBD2	many	TGTGCCAGCAGCTTAAGACTAGCGGGGCAAGAGACCCAGTACTTC	CASSLRLAGQETQYF
TRBV18	12	TRBJ2-1	-	many	TGTGCCAGCTCAAGGGAACGCAATGAGCAGTTCTTC	CASSRERNEQFF
TRBV4-1	16	TRBJ2-3	TRBD2	-	TGCGCCAGCAGCCACCGACTAGCGGGAGACTCAGATACGCAGTATTTT	CASSHRLAGDSDTQYF
TRBV6-2/TRBV6-3	12	TRBJ1-2	TRBD1	many	TGTGCCAGCAGGGACAGGGAAGATTCCTACACCTTC	CASRDREDSYTF
TRBV11-2	15	TRBJ1-4	TRBD1	-	TGTGCCAGCAGCACGATTACAGGGGGAGAGGAAAAACTGTTTTTT	CASSTITGGEEKLFF
TRBV12-3/TRBV12-4	16	TRBJ2-7	TRBD2	many	TGTGCCAGCAGGCCACGGACTAGCGGGGCTATATACGAGCAGTACTTC	CASRPRTSGAIYEQYF
TRBV27	15	TRBJ2-3	-	many	TGTGCCAGCAGTATAACCGGGACTGGCACAGATACGCAGTATTTT	CASSITGTGTDTQYF
TRBV2	15	TRBJ2-5	TRBD2	many	TGTGCCAGCAGTGACCCTCGCGGGAGTATAAAGACCCAGTACTTC	CASSDPRGSIKTQYF
TRBV7-9	15	TRBJ1-6	-	-	TGTGCCAGCAGCAAATGGGACCCCAAATACTCACCCCTCCACTTT	CASSKWDPKYSPLHF
TRBV24-1	15	TRBJ1-5	-	-	TGTGCCACCAGTGATTCCGGGAGTCCCAATCAGCCCCAGCATTTT	CATSDSGSPNQPQHF
TRBV3-1	14	TRBJ2-1	-	many	TGTGCCAGCAGCCTCGCCGCAGGCATAGGAGAGCAGTTCTTC	CASSLAAGIGEQFF
TRBV5-1	12	TRBJ2-7	-	many	TGCGCCAGCAGCTTAAACAGAGGCGAGCAGTACTTC	CASSLNRGEQYF
TRBV3-1	16	TRBJ2-2	-	many	TGTGCCAGCAGCCAAGTGGGTGGAGCGAACACCGGGGAGCTGTTTTTT	CASSQVGGANTGELFF
TRBV11-2	14	TRBJ1-2	-	many	TGTGCCAGCAGCTTAGATGCGCAGAACTATGGCTACACCTTC	CASSLDAQNYGYTF
TRBV5-1	13	TRBJ2-2	-	-	TGCGCCAGCAGCGCCAGGGATACCGGGGAGCTGTTTTTT	CASSARDTGELFF
TRBV12-3/TRBV12-4	13	TRBJ1-4	TRBD1	few	TGTGCCAGCAGCCGACAGGGCAGTGAAAAACTGTTTTTT	CASSRQGSEKLFF
TRBV20-1	15	TRBJ1-1	TRBD1	many	TGCAGTGCTAGACGAAGGGGACAGGGGAACACTGAAGCTTTCTTT	CSARRRGQGNTEAFF
TRBV24-1	19	TRBJ1-2	-	-	TGTGCCACCAGTGATCAATTGGGCCCGGTCTTCTGGGACTATTGGGGCTACACCTTC	CATSDQLGPVFWDYWGYTF
TRBV19	14	TRBJ1-1	TRBD1	-	TGTGCCAGTAGTACCAAGACAGGGTACACTGAAGCTTTCTTT	CASSTKTGYTEAFF
TRBV5-1	11	TRBJ2-4	-	-	TGCGCCAGCAGCGACGGAAACATTCAGTACTTC	CASSDGNIQYF
TRBV7-9	18	TRBJ2-2	TRBD2	-	TGTGCCAGCAGCTTGCCTAGCGGGAGGGCACAGAACACCGGGGAGCTGTTTTTT	CASSLPSGRAQNTGELFF
TRBV24-1	16	TRBJ2-3	-	-	TGTGCCACCAGTGTCTTCGAGACAGCTTACACAGATACGCAGTATTTT	CATSVFETAYTDTQYF
TRBV27	15	TRBJ2-7	-	once	TGTGCCAGCAGTTTATCCGGCAGGGGAGAGTACGAGCAGTACTTC	CASSLSGRGEYEQYF
TRBV9	16	TRBJ1-2	-	-	TGTGCCAGCAGCGTATCTAGTAACACATTTGGGTATGGCTACACCTTC	CASSVSSNTFGYGYTF
TRBV3-1	14	TRBJ2-3	-	many	TGTGCCAGCAGCCGTAAGACCCAGTCAGATACGCAGTATTTT	CASSRKTQSDTQYF
TRBV4-1	15	TRBJ2-3	-	-	TGCGCCAGCAGCCACAGGGGGACTAGCACAGATACGCAGTATTTT	CASSHRGTSTDTQYF
TRBV10-3	15	TRBJ1-1	TRBD1	-	TGTGCCATCAGGAGACAGGGGGGATGGAACACTGAAGCTTTCTTT	CAIRRQGGWNTEAFF
TRBV6-1	15	TRBJ2-7	TRBD1	many	TGTGCCAGCAAAATCTCAGGGGGCGCCCCCTACGAGCAGTACTTC	CASKISGGAPYEQYF
TRBV30	14	TRBJ1-6	TRBD1	many	TGTGCCTGGAGACATGGGACAGGAGGATCACCCCTCCACTTT	CAWRHGTGGSPLHF
TRBV6-1	11	TRBJ2-1	-	-	TGTGCCAGCAGGTCGAGTAATGAGCAGTTCTTC	CASRSSNEQFF
TRBV3-1	13	TRBJ1-1	-	many	TGTGCCAGCAGCCCCTATGGGGGGGCTGAAGCTTTCTTT	CASSPYGGAEAFF
TRBV10-2	15	TRBJ2-3	TRBD2	-	TGCGCCAGCAGTAGTGGCGGGAGGGCCGCAGATACGCAGTATTTT	CASSSGGRAADTQYF
TRBV5-1	14	TRBJ2-7	-	-	TGCGCCAGCAGCTTGGCGGCAGACTCCTACGAGCAGTACTTC	CASSLAADSYEQYF
TRBV5-1	16	TRBJ2-5	-	-	TGCGCCAGCAGCTTGGTCTCGGGAGCCCAGAAAGAGACCCAGTACTTC	CASSLVSGAQKETQYF
TRBV20-1	15	TRBJ2-1	-	many	TGCAGTGCTGAAGCCGGGAGTATGACCTACAATGAGCAGTTCTTC	CSAEAGSMTYNEQFF
TRBV19	13	TRBJ2-7	-	-	TGTGCCACCTCACCTACATCTACCTACGAGCAGTACTTC	CATSPTSTYEQYF